Reported below is one T cell receptor beta chain. The record originates from a study of blood T cell repertoires in COVID-19. Study-level background: Acute-phase and convalescent COVID-19 samples originated in the United States, Italy and Spain. Nucleic acid was either cDNA or gDNA, and it came from T cells, B-cell-depleted T cells, or PBMCs.

Original handling: Cell counts per sample came from amplifying reference gene primers. Libraries were prepared by immunoSEQ multiplex PCR; TCRdb keeps only in-frame clonotypes and omits some of them. The DNA gave D and trimming, while V, J and clone size come from that table. The sample has about 250,000 clones; about 83% are singletons. The CDR3 has 14 residues. Germline V gene lookup returns CDR1 SGHDN and CDR2 FVKESK. Trimming stripped 4 bases from V and 2 bases from J, with 11 bases between. The sequenced sample consisted of peripheral blood. The source is a woman in her forties who had recovered from COVID-19. This chain connects TRBV14 to TRBJ2-5; TRBD2 might be the D (5 bases). The CDR3 here is CASSPGLRQETQYF. Written as DNA, the CDR3 is TGTGCCAGCAGCCCCGGACTCCGTCAAGAGACCCAGTACTTC.